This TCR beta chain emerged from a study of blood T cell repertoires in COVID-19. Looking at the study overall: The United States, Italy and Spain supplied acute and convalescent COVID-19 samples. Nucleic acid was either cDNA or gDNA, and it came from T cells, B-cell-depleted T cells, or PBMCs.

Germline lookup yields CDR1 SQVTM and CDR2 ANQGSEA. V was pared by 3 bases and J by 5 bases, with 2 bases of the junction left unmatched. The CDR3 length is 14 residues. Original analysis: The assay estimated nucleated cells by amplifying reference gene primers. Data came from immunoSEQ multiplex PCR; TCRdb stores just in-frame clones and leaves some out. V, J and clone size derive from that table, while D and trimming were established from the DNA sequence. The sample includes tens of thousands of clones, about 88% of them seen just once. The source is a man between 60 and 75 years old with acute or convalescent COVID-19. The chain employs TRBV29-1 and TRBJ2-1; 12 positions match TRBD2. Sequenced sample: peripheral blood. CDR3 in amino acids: CSVDLAGGNNEQFF. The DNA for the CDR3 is TGCAGCGTTGATCTAGCGGGAGGGAACAATGAGCAGTTCTTC.